A single sample gave rise to the 10 T cell receptor beta chains below, sequenced in a study of cytotoxic CD8 clonotypes in ibrutinib-treated CLL. The repertoire was sequenced with immunoSEQ multiplex PCR; TCRdb's copy has only in-frame clones and lacks some. The table includes about 69,000 clones, approximately 80% detected once. The sample here was PBMCs, taken at disease progression, from a patient treated with ibrutinib. The receptors were gathered from a human donor with chronic lymphocytic leukemia.

The chain combines TRBV2 with TRBJ2-1; no reliable D call. V was pared by 7 bases and J by 12 bases, with 19 bases between. CDR1 SNHLY and CDR2 FYNNEI come from the germline V gene. This CDR3 contains 13 residues. CDR3 protein: CASNKAASQWQFF. The CDR3 DNA is TGTGCCAGCAATAAGGCTGCTTCGCAATGGCAGTTCTTC. Based on the CDR3 plus reference TRBV2 and TRBJ2-1, the full variable domain is EPEVTQTPSHQVTQMGQEVILRCVPISNHLYFYWYRQILGQKVEFLVSFYNNEISEKSEIFDDQFSVERPDGSNFTLKIRSTKLEDSAMYFCASNKAASQWQFFGPGTRLTVL.

The V and J genes are TRBV7-3 and TRBJ2-3, with D hard to call. Germline V gives CDR1 SGHTA, CDR2 FQGTGA. V lost 2 bases and J lost 6, with 18 bases in between. The CDR3 totals 16 residues. The CDR3 sequence: CASSLGSWYSTDTQYF. CDR3 in DNA: TGTGCCAGCAGCTTAGGCTCCTGGTATAGTACCGATACGCAGTATTTT. The variable domain in full, with the rest retrieved from reference TRBV7-3 and TRBJ2-3, is GAGVSQTPSNKVTEKGKYVELRCDPISGHTALYWYRQSLGQGPEFLIYFQGTGAADDSGLPNDRFFAVRPEGSVSTLKIQRTERGDSAVYLCASSLGSWYSTDTQYFGPGTRLTVL.

This clone was seen a single time. The V gene is TRBV19, the J gene TRBJ1-6, with 11 positions matching TRBD1. Germline values: CDR1 LNHDA, CDR2 SQIVND (reference sequence). V shed 6 bases, J shed 8 bases, and the junction held 3 bases outside the gene matches. The CDR3 runs to 14 residues. As DNA, the CDR3 is TGTGCCAGTAGAGGACAGGGGGCGGATTCACCCCTCCACTTT. It translates to CASRGQGADSPLHF.

This clone rates as medium-sized. V and J are TRBV15 and TRBJ2-1; D is uncertain. Germline assignment: CDR1 LNHNV and CDR2 YYDKDF (reference sequence). V was shortened by 3 bases and J by 3 bases, with 15 bases between the two germline ends. This CDR3 spans 16 amino acids. The CDR3 DNA reads TGTGCCACCAGCAGCCCCGGCCGCGTCTACTACAATGAGCAGTTCTTC. Amino acid sequence: CATSSPGRVYYNEQFF.

This rearrangement joins TRBV19 to TRBJ2-1, with TRBD2 matching over 12 bases. V lost 4 bases to trimming and J lost 9 bases; unmatched junction nucleotides: 10. Germline V gene data show CDR1 as LNHDA and CDR2 as SQIVND (reference sequence). The CDR3 is 16 residues long. CDR3 nucleotides: TGTGCCAGTAGTACGACCCTAGCGGGAGGGCCCTTTGAGCAGTTCTTC. This gives the protein CASSTTLAGGPFEQFF.

This sequence joins TRBV4-2 and TRBJ2-3; TRBD2 aligns across 9 bases. The CDR3 length is 17 residues. Losses at the gene ends were 0 bases for V and 2 bases for J; bases not matched to a gene: 6. Germline values: CDR1 LGHNA, CDR2 YNFKEQ. DNA for the CDR3: TGTGCCAGCAGCCAAGAAGCGGCTAGCGGGATCACAGATACGCAGTATTTT. Protein product: CASSQEAASGITDTQYF.

The rearrangement uses TRBV19 and TRBJ1-5; possibly TRBD1 for D (6 bases). This CDR3 contains 15 residues. Trimming stripped 3 bases from V and 3 bases from J, with 12 bases between. The germline gives CDR1 LNHDA, CDR2 SQIVND (reference sequence). The CDR3 loop is CASSMVGGPNQPQHF. CDR3 sequence (DNA): TGTGCCAGTAGTATGGTAGGGGGACCCAATCAGCCCCAGCATTTT.

This clone has a single count. The rearrangement joins TRBV10-1 to TRBJ2-5, with 8 nucleotides matching TRBD1. This CDR3 region has 15 residues. CDR1 is WNHNN and CDR2 is SYGVQD in the germline V gene (reference sequence). The trim removed 2 bases at V and 5 bases at J, leaving 7 bases unmatched. In DNA form, the CDR3 reads TGCGCCAGCAGTGAGATTCTCCAGGGGGCCGAGACCCAGTACTTC. Protein product: CASSEILQGAETQYF.

The chain links TRBV5-4 to TRBJ2-3; a possible D gene is TRBD1 (6 bases). V lost 3 bases and J 3 bases, leaving 8 bases between the germline ends. The CDR3 loop spans 13 amino acids. Germline V gene lookup returns CDR1 SGHNT and CDR2 YYREEE (reference sequence). The CDR3 sequence is CASSYGQTDTQYF. Written as DNA, the CDR3 is TGTGCCAGCAGCTACGGACAGACAGATACGCAGTATTTT.

The chain joins TRBV19 to TRBJ2-1; the match to TRBD2 covers 8 bases. This CDR3 has 11 amino acids. The V gene's germline CDR1 is LNHDA and CDR2 SQIVND (reference sequence). J was trimmed by 15 bases and V by 6 bases; bases with no gene match: 7. The CDR3 is CASRDGLARFF. CDR3 DNA sequence: TGTGCCAGTAGGGATGGACTAGCCCGGTTCTTC.